These T cell receptor beta chains were read from a single sample in a study of T-cell memory formation after mild COVID-19. TCRdb reprocessed the 5' RACE reads via MiXCR and lists one record per CDR3 protein. Of around 300,000 distinct CDR3 sequences listed, roughly 13% are singletons. The sequenced sample was PBMCs or a T cell subset sorted from them (not recorded which). These receptors were taken from a man younger than 35 who had mild COVID-19 (a few samples of this study predate the infection). Cell type and time point are not known. Each CDR3 is given with its conserved first and last residue. The D gene is left open where the match is weak. A clone size is listed for some rows: how often the clone was seen (once, few, many), or a class if it is expanded.

clone_size,v_call,d_call,j_call,cdr3_aa,cdr3_nt
few,TRBV7-9,TRBD1,TRBJ1-2,CASSSDRVNYGYTF,TGTGCCAGCAGCTCGGACAGGGTGAACTATGGCTACACCTTC
NA,TRBV7-2,NA,TRBJ2-2,CASSTNRGGGGELFF,TGTGCCAGCAGCACGAACCGAGGGGGAGGCGGGGAGCTGTTTTTT
few,TRBV7-2,TRBD1,TRBJ1-5,CASSLEGGTVYSNQPQHF,TGTGCCAGCAGCTTAGAGGGGGGGACAGTTTATAGCAATCAGCCCCAGCATTTT
few,TRBV6-5,TRBD2,TRBJ2-5,CASSARWAGGGTQYF,TGTGCCAGCAGTGCCCGATGGGCGGGGGGAGGGACCCAGTACTTC
few,TRBV6-2/TRBV6-3,TRBD1,TRBJ1-2,CASSPTGGNGYTF,TGTGCCAGCAGCCCGACAGGGGGGAACGGCTACACCTTC
NA,TRBV7-9,TRBD2,TRBJ2-1,CASSSLAGVKNEQFF,TGTGCCAGCAGCTCCTTAGCGGGGGTGAAGAATGAGCAGTTCTTC
few,TRBV6-2/TRBV6-3,TRBD1,TRBJ1-6,CASRGTGGLFRNSPLHF,TGTGCCAGCCGGGGGACAGGGGGCCTTTTTCGGAATTCACCCCTCCACTTT
few,TRBV7-2,TRBD2,TRBJ2-3,CASSSMISGATDTQYF,TGTGCCAGCAGCTCGATGATTAGCGGGGCCACAGATACGCAGTATTTT
many,TRBV5-1,TRBD2,TRBJ2-1,CASTDRRGALNEQFF,TGCGCCAGCACTGATCGGCGGGGGGCACTCAATGAGCAGTTCTTC
few,TRBV11-2,NA,TRBJ2-3,CASSSFNTDTQYF,TGTGCCAGCAGCTCATTCAACACAGATACGCAGTATTTT